The clone carrying this T cell receptor beta chain came up once. Antigen specificity is unknown. One end of the junction is discordant with germline, which a read error may explain. The sample belongs to a study of blood T cells in healthy people across ages. Across the whole study: The capture of about one barcoded beta molecule per two T cells was achieved by template switching. General study results and limits: Roughly linear declines in TCR beta diversity per million T cells occurred with age. Versus aged donors, long-lived donors had higher diversity and more naive CD4+ cells.

A second PCR, run for roughly 7 to 12 cycles, used a sample-barcoded 5' primer plus a J-beta primer mix. A tag from a template-switch adaptor with 12 random nucleotides marked each cDNA molecule. Using its own MiXCR run on the 5' RACE reads, TCRdb lists one record per CDR3 protein. The table shows about 1.4 million distinct CDR3 sequences, with around 55% occurring only once. The germline V gene encodes CDR1 SGHTA and CDR2 FQGNSA. CDR3 length: 14 amino acids. The V and J genes are TRBV7-2 and TRBJ2-5; D is perhaps TRBD1 or TRBD2 (5 bases each). The sequenced sample was blood. This TCR was sampled from a young man in good health. CDR3 protein: CASSVAPGLETQYF. The CDR3 DNA is TGTGCCAGCAGCGTAGCACCGGGGCTAGAGACCCAGTACTTC.